The 25 T cell receptor beta chains reported below all come from one sample, sequenced in a study of T cells in Graves' hyperthyroidism and ophthalmopathy. The TCR beta CDR3 regions underwent amplification using RNA transcripts as the source. Using the HTBI primer set, a first-round RT-PCR was run on the TCR CDR3. Each CDR3 protein gets one entry after TCRdb re-called the multiplex PCR reads with MiXCR. The table includes 500,000 to 650,000 distinct CDR3 sequences, approximately 49% detected once. The sequenced sample consisted of peripheral blood or thyroid tissue (not recorded which). The receptors derive from an adult woman with Graves' disease, either hyperthyroidism or ophthalmopathy (not recorded which).

V and J are TRBV15 and TRBJ1-2; the D is unclear. This CDR3 spans 13 amino acids. V lost 1 base and J 4 bases, leaving 7 bases between the germline ends. Germline values: CDR1 LNHNV, CDR2 YYDKDF (reference sequence). In DNA form, the CDR3 reads TGTGCCACCAGCAGAGGAGAATTCTATGGCTACACCTTC. It translates to CATSRGEFYGYTF.

This clonotype was counted ten times or more. This chain joins TRBV6-1 and TRBJ1-3; D uncertain. This CDR3 region has 13 residues. Trimming took off 10 bases at V and 2 bases at J, with 12 bases between the two ends. In germline, CDR1 is MNHNS, CDR2 SASEGT. In nucleotides, the CDR3 is TGTGCCACCGAATTTGCCCCTGGAAACACCATATATTTT. Encoded protein: CATEFAPGNTIYF.

The DNA for the CDR3 is TGTGCCGGGACCCGGGACAACTCCTACAATGAGCAGTTCTTC. Translated, it gives CAGTRDNSYNEQFF. The V and J genes are TRBV2 and TRBJ2-1; a weak D match, TRBD1 (6 bases). The germline CDR1 and CDR2 sequences are SNHLY and FYNNEI. V gave up 11 bases and J gave up 0 bases, with 14 bases separating them. The CDR3 extends over 14 amino acids.

This clonotype was seen many times. J is TRBJ2-5 and V is TRBV20-1; either TRBD1 or TRBD2 may supply D (5 bases each). The germline V gene has CDR1 DFQATT and CDR2 SNEGSKA (reference sequence). V shed 2 bases and J shed 2 bases, with 18 bases lying between them. The CDR3 contains 16 residues. CDR3 coding DNA: TGCAGTGCTAGACCCGGGACGGGGTCCTTACAAGAGACCCAGTACTTC. Protein product: CSARPGTGSLQETQYF.

The chain links TRBV20-1 to TRBJ1-1; 7 bases are shared with TRBD1. The CDR3 consists of 13 residues. V gave up 6 bases and J gave up 8 bases; unmatched junction bases: 12. Germline V gene sequence: CDR1 DFQATT, CDR2 SNEGSKA (reference sequence). CDR3 in DNA: TGCAGTGCCAGCAGTCCCCTGGACAGGGAAGCTTTCTTT. It specifies CSASSPLDREAFF.

Points on this clonotype: Sequence at one end of the junction differs from germline and may be a read error. V gene TRBV10-2 combines with J gene TRBJ1-2, with D perhaps TRBD1 (5 bases). Per germline, CDR1 WSHSY and CDR2 SAAADI. The CDR3 extends over 14 amino acids. The CDR3 DNA reads as TGTGCCAGCAGCCGACTCGAGGACATCTATGGCTACACCTTC. Amino acids: CASSRLEDIYGYTF.

This chain joins TRBV29-1 and TRBJ1-1, with D uncertain. Trimming left V 8 bases short and J 6 bases short, with 19 bases between. CDR3 length equals 13 residues. The V gene's germline CDR1 is SQVTM and CDR2 ANQGSEA. Here the CDR3 DNA reads TGCAGCCCTAAAAACGAGGGCGGATCTGAAGCTTTCTTT. Its translation is CSPKNEGGSEAFF.

CDR3 DNA sequence: TGCAGTGCCACGGATGACGGGAAGTATGAAAAACTGTTTTTT. Amino acid sequence: CSATDDGKYEKLFF. The chain joins TRBV20-1 to TRBJ1-4; no clear D gene. CDR3 size: 14 residues. Germline lookup yields CDR1 DFQATT and CDR2 SNEGSKA (reference sequence). V lost 6 bases and J lost 6, with 17 bases in between.

This clonotype was detected ten times or more. CDR3 nucleotide sequence: TGTGCCAGCAATGATGGGCGGGAGCCAACTAATGAAAAACTGTTTTTT. Encoded protein: CASNDGREPTNEKLFF. The chain joins TRBV2 to TRBJ1-4; D not resolved. In germline, CDR1 is SNHLY, CDR2 FYNNEI. The CDR3 spans 16 residues. V lost 7 bases to trimming and J lost 0 bases, with 15 bases between them.

This clonotype was observed many times. The V gene is TRBV29-1, the J gene TRBJ1-5; D uncertain. Trimming shortened V by 6 bases and J by 8 bases, and 14 bases separated the two germline ends. Germline CDR1 and CDR2: SQVTM and ANQGSEA. The CDR3 has 12 amino acids. CDR3 in DNA: TGCAGCGTCGAGACCCCCGGGGAGCCCCAGCATTTT. Translation gives CSVETPGEPQHF.

This chain joins TRBV7-9 and TRBJ1-1; D gene ambiguous. CDR1 and CDR2 from the germline V gene are SEHNR and FQNEAQ (reference sequence). CDR3 length: 15 amino acids. Trimming left V 2 bases short and J 0 bases short, with 10 bases between. CDR3 nucleotide sequence: TGTGCCAGCAGCTTATCGGGCGATTTGAACACTGAAGCTTTCTTT. This encodes CASSLSGDLNTEAFF.

This chain connects TRBV7-9 to TRBJ2-2, with 7 bases lining up with TRBD2. CDR1 is SEHNR, CDR2 FQNEAQ, per germline (reference sequence). The CDR3 contains 15 residues. V gave up 5 bases and J gave up 4 bases; unmatched junction bases: 7. The CDR3 region has the DNA TGTGCCAGCAGCCACCGGGACTACCCCACCGGGGAGCTGTTTTTT. Amino acids: CASSHRDYPTGELFF.

This clonotype came up many times. V gene TRBV20-1 combines with J gene TRBJ2-5; possibly TRBD1 or TRBD2 for D (5 bases each). The CDR3 length is 14 residues. V lost 5 bases to trimming and J lost 5 bases, with 18 bases between them. From germline, CDR1 is DFQATT and CDR2 SNEGSKA (reference sequence). Here the CDR3 reads CSALPRDQLETQYF. The CDR3 DNA sequence: TGCAGTGCTTTACCCCGGGACCAACTGGAGACCCAGTACTTC.

This clonotype turned up a few times. The V and J genes are TRBV5-1 and TRBJ1-1; 8 bases are a match to TRBD1. V shed 1 base and J 1 base; nucleotides not matched to a gene: 3. This CDR3 spans 15 amino acids. CDR1 is SGHRS and CDR2 is YFSETQ in the germline V gene. Written as DNA, the CDR3 is TGCGCCAGCAGCTTGACAGGGGGGACGAACACTGAAGCTTTCTTT. Its protein is CASSLTGGTNTEAFF.

V usage is TRBV2 and J usage is TRBJ1-2, with D hard to call. The CDR3 is 13 residues long. V lost 8 bases and J lost 4, with 14 bases in between. Germline V gene data show CDR1 as SNHLY and CDR2 as FYNNEI. The CDR3 DNA reads as TGTGCCAGCTTACCAGAGGACTTCTATGGCTACACCTTC. This translates into CASLPEDFYGYTF.

This clonotype was counted only a few times. The missing conserved phenylalanine or tryptophan at the end of this CDR3 makes a read error likely. The DNA is left out, because the CDR3 cannot be placed on it with certainty; the CDR3 is given as TCRdb lists it. This chain links TRBV7-9 with TRBJ2-7; TRBD1 was called by the table and not checked on the DNA. CDR1 SEHNR and CDR2 FQNEAQ come from the germline V gene (reference sequence). From its first to its last residue, the CDR3 has 8 amino acids. The CDR3 is CASSAAGD.

In this sample, this clonotype turned up many times. V is TRBV7-2 and J is TRBJ2-5; the D gene is possibly TRBD2 (6 bases). Germline V gives CDR1 SGHTA, CDR2 FQGNSA. The CDR3 consists of 15 residues. Trimming took off 3 bases at V and 2 bases at J, with 13 bases between the two ends. The DNA of the CDR3 is TGTGCCAGCAGCTTGGGAGGACTCGGTCAAGAGACCCAGTACTTC. This encodes CASSLGGLGQETQYF. The full variable domain, with the rest looked up from reference TRBV7-2 and TRBJ2-5, is GAGVSQSPSNKVTEKGKDVELRCDPISGHTALYWYRQSLGQGLEFLIYFQGNSAPDKSGLPSDRFSAERTGGSVSTLTIQRTQQEDSAVYLCASSLGGLGQETQYFGPGTRLLVL.

This clonotype was seen a few times. The J gene is TRBJ2-5, the V gene TRBV20-1; 12 nucleotides align to TRBD2. Gene TRBJ2-1 matches the end of the DNA better, so the J call may be wrong. Germline V gene lookup returns CDR1 DFQATT and CDR2 SNEGSKA (reference sequence). The CDR3 spans 14 residues. The CDR3 DNA reads as TGCAGTGCTAGTAGTCTAGCGGGAGGGCCCTCGCAGTTCTTC. Translating gives CSASSLAGGPSQFF.

This clonotype was seen only a few times. The gene calls are TRBV20-1 and TRBJ1-2; no definite D call. Germline V gene lookup returns CDR1 DFQATT and CDR2 SNEGSKA (reference sequence). This CDR3 region has 13 residues. The ends were cut back, 3 bases at V and 0 bases at J, with 8 bases in the middle. The CDR3 nucleotides read TGCAGTGCTAGGCACAGTTCTAACTATGGCTACACCTTC. This encodes CSARHSSNYGYTF.

Concerning this clonotype: The CDR3 does not end in the conserved phenylalanine or tryptophan, so this is likely a read error. The DNA is omitted, as the CDR3 cannot be located on it reliably, and the CDR3 follows TCRdb's listing. The V gene is TRBV10-3, the J gene TRBJ1-6. Germline lookup yields CDR1 ENHRY and CDR2 SYGVKD. The CDR3 comprises 9 residues, both ends counted. The CDR3: CAISEIKGV.

The rearrangement uses TRBV7-9 and TRBJ2-7; the D call may be TRBD1 or TRBD2 (6 bases each). The CDR3 is made up of 19 amino acids. The V end was cut by 2 bases, the J end by 0 bases, with 23 bases between. Germline V gene sequence: CDR1 SEHNR, CDR2 FQNEAQ (reference sequence). CDR3 in DNA: TGTGCCAGCAGCTTACCCAACATAAAGGGGGGAGATAGCTCCTACGAGCAGTACTTC. This translates into CASSLPNIKGGDSSYEQYF.

The CDR3 is CAISESGVGNTEAFF. Here the CDR3 DNA reads TGTGCCATCAGTGAGTCTGGGGTGGGGAACACTGAAGCTTTCTTT. This rearrangement joins TRBV10-3 to TRBJ1-1, with D unresolved. Germline V gene lookup returns CDR1 ENHRY and CDR2 SYGVKD. CDR3 length: 15 amino acids. The V end lost 0 bases, the J end lost 1 base, and 9 bases lay between the germline ends.

The J gene is TRBJ2-5, the V gene TRBV2; tentative D call: TRBD1 (6 bases). Trimming took off 4 bases at V and 5 bases at J, with 14 bases between the two ends. The CDR3 is 14 amino acids. Germline V CDR1 and CDR2: SNHLY, FYNNEI. The CDR3 DNA follows: TGTGCCAGCAGTGGGGGAGACAGGTGGGAGACCCAGTACTTC. It specifies CASSGGDRWETQYF. Supplemented by reference TRBV2 and TRBJ2-5, the full variable domain reads EPEVTQTPSHQVTQMGQEVILRCVPISNHLYFYWYRQILGQKVEFLVSFYNNEISEKSEIFDDQFSVERPDGSNFTLKIRSTKLEDSAMYFCASSGGDRWETQYFGPGTRLLVL.

The sample holds many counts of this clonotype. The V gene is TRBV10-3, the J gene TRBJ1-6, with 7 bases fitting TRBD1. The CDR3 is made up of 13 amino acids. Germline CDR1 and CDR2: ENHRY and SYGVKD. The V gene end was trimmed by 6 bases and the J gene end by 5 bases; junction bases not matched to a gene: 1. The CDR3 sequence: CAIRGQNNSPLHF. CDR3 bases: TGTGCCATCAGGGGACAGAATAATTCACCCCTCCACTTT.

The rearrangement joins TRBV25-1 to TRBJ1-5; the D is unclear. V was shortened by 8 bases and J by 4 bases, with 27 bases between the two germline ends. There are 18 residues in the CDR3. From germline, CDR1 is MGHDK and CDR2 SYGVNS. Here the CDR3 DNA reads TGTGCCAGCCTAACTACGGTTAGCGGGCGCCGAGTTAATCAGCCCCAGCATTTT. Encoded protein: CASLTTVSGRRVNQPQHF. Full variable domain (outside the CDR3, taken from reference TRBV25-1 and TRBJ1-5): EADIYQTPRYLVIGTGKKITLECSQTMGHDKMYWYQQDPGMELHLIHYSYGVNSTEKGDLSSESTVSRIRTEHFPLTLESARPSHTSQYLCASLTTVSGRRVNQPQHFGDGTRLSIL.